The rows below give T cell receptor beta chains drawn from one sample of a study of blood T cell repertoires in COVID-19. Libraries were prepared by immunoSEQ multiplex PCR; TCRdb keeps only in-frame clonotypes and omits some of them. The sample has approximately 12,000 clones, over 75% seen once. Sequencing input: peripheral blood. These receptors all come from a human donor in a cohort sampled during active COVID-19. Each CDR3 is given with its conserved first and last residue. A D gene is named only where the DNA matches it firmly. Only some rows state a clone size, as once, few, many or a class for expanded clones.

v_gene	abundance	j_gene	d_gene	CDR3aa	CDR3nt
TRBV9	-	TRBJ2-3	-	CASSVAWSVSTDTQYF	TGTGCCAGCAGCGTAGCTTGGAGCGTCAGCACAGATACGCAGTATTTT
TRBV5-1	-	TRBJ2-1	-	CASSLQGRALDEQFF	TGCGCCAGCAGCTTGCAAGGCAGGGCTCTGGATGAGCAGTTCTTC
TRBV5-5	once	TRBJ2-3	-	CASSPLPSSTDTQYF	TGTGCCAGCAGCCCCCTCCCCTCTAGCACAGATACGCAGTATTTT
TRBV6-1	-	TRBJ1-1	TRBD1	CASSEAGTGRTEAFF	TGTGCCAGCAGTGAAGCAGGGACAGGGCGCACTGAAGCTTTCTTT
TRBV6-5	-	TRBJ2-1	TRBD2	CATTSGGRNEQFF	TGTGCCACGACTAGCGGGGGGCGCAATGAGCAGTTCTTC
TRBV7-6	few	TRBJ2-3	-	CASSLAEVSEVSDTQYF	TGTGCCAGCAGCTTAGCGGAGGTTAGTGAGGTATCGGATACGCAGTATTTT
TRBV25-1	-	TRBJ2-1	-	CASSADRQPYNEQFF	TGTGCCAGCAGTGCTGACAGACAACCTTACAATGAGCAGTTCTTC
TRBV9	-	TRBJ1-5	TRBD1	CASSVEGAGQPQHF	TGTGCCAGCAGCGTAGAGGGGGCTGGTCAGCCCCAGCATTTT
TRBV7-6	-	TRBJ2-5	TRBD1	CASSSTGGGTQYF	TGTGCCAGCAGCTCAACAGGGGGAGGGACCCAGTACTTC
TRBV28	-	TRBJ1-1	TRBD1	CASSSFRQGVVNTEAFF	TGTGCCAGCAGTTCTTTCCGCCAGGGGGTGGTGAACACTGAAGCTTTCTTT
TRBV5-1	-	TRBJ2-1	TRBD1	CASSLGQVANEQFF	TGCGCCAGCAGCCTGGGACAGGTGGCGAATGAGCAGTTCTTC
TRBV11-2	few	TRBJ1-1	-	CASSSTQGITEAFF	TGTGCCAGCAGCTCGACCCAGGGAATCACTGAAGCTTTCTTT
TRBV4-3	-	TRBJ2-2	TRBD2	CASSQGLWTSGDTGELFF	TGCGCCAGCAGCCAAGGATTGTGGACTAGCGGGGACACCGGGGAGCTGTTTTTT
TRBV10-3	few	TRBJ2-2	TRBD2	CAISEWLAGRNTGELFF	TGTGCCATCAGTGAGTGGCTAGCGGGGCGGAACACCGGGGAGCTGTTTTTT
TRBV6-5	-	TRBJ1-2	TRBD1	CASNPVGTGESGYTF	TGTGCCAGCAATCCCGTCGGGACAGGGGAGTCGGGCTACACCTTC
TRBV6-2/TRBV6-3	-	TRBJ2-7	-	CASSYSMTSYEQYF	TGTGCCAGCAGTTACTCGATGACTTCCTACGAGCAGTACTTC
TRBV29-1	-	TRBJ1-5	-	CSEPYSNQPQHF	TGCAGCGAGCCTTATAGCAATCAGCCCCAGCATTTT
TRBV6-1	-	TRBJ2-2	TRBD2	CASSEDASGGAGELFF	TGTGCCAGCAGTGAAGATGCTAGCGGGGGGGCCGGGGAGCTGTTTTTT
TRBV10-3	-	TRBJ1-3	TRBD1	CAISDGTGGAGNTIYF	TGTGCCATCAGTGACGGGACAGGGGGCGCTGGAAACACCATATATTTT
TRBV27	-	TRBJ1-1	TRBD1	CASTPGQGNTEAFF	TGTGCCAGCACGCCAGGACAGGGGAACACTGAAGCTTTCTTT
TRBV2	once	TRBJ2-1	TRBD2	CASSRPGGVDEQFF	TGTGCCAGCTCAAGGCCCGGGGGGGTCGATGAGCAGTTCTTC
TRBV4-1	-	TRBJ1-1	TRBD1	CASSRPTGENTEAFF	TGCGCCAGCAGCCGACCCACAGGGGAGAACACTGAAGCTTTCTTT
TRBV7-9	-	TRBJ2-1	TRBD2	CASSLAMGGSVEQFF	TGTGCCAGCAGCTTAGCCATGGGAGGGTCCGTGGAGCAGTTCTTC
TRBV9	-	TRBJ2-1	TRBD2	CASSVLGTSTYNEQFF	TGTGCCAGCAGCGTACTGGGGACTAGTACCTACAATGAGCAGTTCTTC
TRBV3-1/TRBV3-2	-	TRBJ2-2	TRBD2	CASSLAGGTNTGELFF	TGTGCCAGCAGTCTAGCGGGGGGAACGAACACCGGGGAGCTGTTTTTT
TRBV6-5	-	TRBJ2-3	-	CASITGDTQYF	TGTGCCAGCATAACAGGGGATACGCAGTATTTT
TRBV7-2	-	TRBJ2-5	-	CASSRFQETQYF	TGTGCCAGCAGCCGGTTCCAAGAGACCCAGTACTTC
TRBV5-5	-	TRBJ1-1	TRBD1	CASSTETGGYTEAFF	TGTGCCAGCAGCACCGAGACAGGGGGCTACACTGAAGCTTTCTTT
TRBV6-4	-	TRBJ2-3	TRBD2	CASSDSGGGGTQYF	TGTGCCAGCAGTGACAGCGGGGGGGGAGGTACGCAGTATTTT
TRBV14	-	TRBJ2-3	-	CASSQSTSTDTQYF	TGTGCCAGCAGCCAGAGTACTAGCACAGATACGCAGTATTTT
TRBV30	-	TRBJ2-7	TRBD1	CAWEIRTGASYEQYF	TGTGCCTGGGAAATTAGGACAGGTGCCTCCTACGAGCAGTACTTC
TRBV27	-	TRBJ2-3	TRBD2	CASSSLAGGTDTQYF	TGTGCCAGCAGTTCACTAGCGGGGGGCACAGATACGCAGTATTTT
TRBV9	-	TRBJ1-2	-	CASSVGSLGGHGYTF	TGTGCCAGCAGCGTAGGTAGCTTAGGCGGCCATGGCTACACCTTC
TRBV4-1	-	TRBJ2-2	TRBD1	CASSQVTGGTGELFF	TGCGCCAGCAGCCAAGTTACAGGGGGTACCGGGGAGCTGTTTTTT
TRBV3-1/TRBV3-2	-	TRBJ1-5	TRBD1	CASSSTGVQPQHF	TGTGCCAGCAGCTCTACAGGGGTTCAGCCCCAGCATTTT
TRBV6-5	-	TRBJ2-1	-	CASSYSGQSGPFF	TGTGCCAGCAGTTACTCTGGACAGTCGGGACCGTTCTTC
TRBV19	-	TRBJ1-1	TRBD1	CASRYRDRDTEAFF	TGTGCCAGTAGATACCGGGACAGGGATACTGAAGCTTTCTTT